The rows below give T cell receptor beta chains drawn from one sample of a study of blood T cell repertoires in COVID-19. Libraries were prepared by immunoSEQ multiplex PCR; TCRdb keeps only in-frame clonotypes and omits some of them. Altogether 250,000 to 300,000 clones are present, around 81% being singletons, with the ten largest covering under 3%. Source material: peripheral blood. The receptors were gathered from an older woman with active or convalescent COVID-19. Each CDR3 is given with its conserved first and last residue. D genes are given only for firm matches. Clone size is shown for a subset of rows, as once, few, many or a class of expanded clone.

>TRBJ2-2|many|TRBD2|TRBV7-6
CASSLGSGGTGELFF
TGTGCCAGCAGCTTAGGAAGCGGGGGGACCGGGGAGCTGTTTTTT
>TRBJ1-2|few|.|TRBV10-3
CAISGSDSGYTF
TGTGCCATCAGTGGGTCCGACTCGGGCTACACCTTC
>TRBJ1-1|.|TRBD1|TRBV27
CASSLQGAWTEAFF
TGTGCCAGCAGTTTACAGGGGGCGTGGACTGAAGCTTTCTTT
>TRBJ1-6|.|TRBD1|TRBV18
CASSPGDRGFAGNSPLHF
TGTGCCAGCTCACCGGGCGACAGGGGGTTCGCTGGCAATTCACCCCTCCACTTT
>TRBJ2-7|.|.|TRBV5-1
CASSLTQGKSYEQYF
TGCGCCAGCAGCTTGACCCAGGGAAAATCCTACGAGCAGTACTTC
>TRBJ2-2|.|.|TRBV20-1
CSALAERELFF
TGCAGTGCCCTAGCCGAGAGGGAGCTGTTTTTT
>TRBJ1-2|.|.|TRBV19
CASSLRHGRTNYGYTF
TGTGCCAGTAGTCTGAGGCACGGGAGAACCAACTATGGCTACACCTTC
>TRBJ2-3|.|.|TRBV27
CASSPQGGVSDTQYF
TGTGCCAGCAGCCCTCAGGGAGGAGTATCAGATACGCAGTATTTT
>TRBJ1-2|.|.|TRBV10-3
CAISESGQGGGYTF
TGTGCCATCAGTGAGTCGGGGCAGGGAGGTGGCTACACCTTC
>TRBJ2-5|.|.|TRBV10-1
CASSKGHRFEETQYF
TGCGCCAGCAGTAAGGGACACCGGTTTGAGGAGACCCAGTACTTC
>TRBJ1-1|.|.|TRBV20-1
CSASLTGHLNTEAFF
TGCAGTGCTAGTCTTACGGGACATTTGAACACTGAAGCTTTCTTT
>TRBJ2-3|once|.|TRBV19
CASSIGGGTDTQYF
TGTGCCAGTAGTATAGGAGGGGGAACAGATACGCAGTATTTT